A selection of T cell receptor beta chains follows, all from one sample in a study of CD4 T cells in relation to SARS-CoV-2 and coronaviruses. TCRdb's copy holds only in-frame clones and misses some; the assay was immunoSEQ multiplex PCR. Found here are about 59,000 clones, roughly 85% of them singletons; the top ten hold more than 1.1%. The sequenced material came from memory CD4+ T cells from PBMCs. All receptors derive from a human donor in good health. The CDR3 runs from the conserved cysteine through the conserved F or W. A D gene is named only where the DNA matches it firmly. A clone size is listed for some rows: how often the clone was seen (once, few, many), or a class if it is expanded.

V: TRBV28
J: TRBJ1-2
D: NA
size: NA
CDR3: CASRPALPNYGYTF
DNA: TGTGCCAGCAGGCCCGCACTGCCTAACTATGGCTACACCTTC

V: TRBV10-1
J: TRBJ2-3
D: TRBD2
size: NA
CDR3: CASSESGRADTQYF
DNA: TGCGCCAGCAGTGAGAGCGGGAGGGCCGATACGCAGTATTTT

V: TRBV4-1
J: TRBJ2-7
D: NA
size: NA
CDR3: CASSQEGEQYF
DNA: TGCGCCAGCAGCCAAGAAGGCGAGCAGTACTTC

V: TRBV6-5
J: TRBJ1-2
D: TRBD1
size: NA
CDR3: CASSYDSGQLNYGYTF
DNA: TGTGCCAGCAGTTACGATTCGGGACAGCTAAACTATGGCTACACCTTC

V: TRBV18
J: TRBJ2-1
D: NA
size: NA
CDR3: CASSLENEQFF
DNA: TGTGCCAGCTCACTAGAGAATGAGCAGTTCTTC

V: TRBV5-1
J: TRBJ1-2
D: NA
size: NA
CDR3: CASSLVGGYDYGYTF
DNA: TGCGCCAGCAGCTTGGTGGGAGGGTACGACTATGGCTACACCTTC

V: TRBV6-1
J: TRBJ1-6
D: TRBD1
size: NA
CDR3: CASSEVGQGSSYNSPLHF
DNA: TGTGCCAGCAGTGAAGTTGGACAGGGGAGCTCCTATAATTCACCCCTCCACTTT

V: TRBV7-9
J: TRBJ2-6
D: NA
size: once
CDR3: CASSLGHNSGANVLTF
DNA: TGTGCCAGCAGCCTCGGACATAACTCTGGGGCCAACGTCCTGACTTTC

V: TRBV19
J: TRBJ1-1
D: TRBD1
size: NA
CDR3: CASRRNRAQGDSNTEAFF
DNA: TGTGCCAGTAGGCGAAATAGGGCACAGGGGGATTCGAACACTGAAGCTTTCTTT

V: TRBV6-2/TRBV6-3
J: TRBJ2-7
D: TRBD2
size: NA
CDR3: CASSPGGTASEQYF
DNA: TGTGCCAGCAGCCCGGGAGGAACGGCTTCCGAGCAGTACTTC

V: TRBV2
J: TRBJ2-4
D: NA
size: once
CDR3: CASSPTTSGGATKNIQYF
DNA: TGTGCCAGCAGTCCCACGACCTCGGGGGGCGCGACCAAAAACATTCAGTACTTC

V: TRBV2
J: TRBJ1-6
D: NA
size: NA
CDR3: CASRPTTHNSPLHF
DNA: TGTGCCAGCAGGCCCACCACCCATAATTCACCCCTCCACTTT

V: TRBV7-9
J: TRBJ2-7
D: TRBD1
size: NA
CDR3: CASSLTIQGAEQYF
DNA: TGTGCCAGCAGCTTAACTATCCAGGGGGCCGAGCAGTACTTC

V: TRBV24-1
J: TRBJ1-4
D: NA
size: NA
CDR3: CATSGAGVGEKLFF
DNA: TGTGCCACCAGTGGTGCAGGGGTAGGGGAAAAACTGTTTTTT

V: TRBV19
J: TRBJ2-7
D: TRBD2
size: NA
CDR3: CATSGTSGRATSEQYF
DNA: TGTGCCACCTCCGGGACTAGCGGGAGGGCGACCTCCGAGCAGTACTTC

V: TRBV2
J: TRBJ2-1
D: TRBD2
size: NA
CDR3: CASRRGLAEDNEQFF
DNA: TGTGCCAGCAGGAGGGGACTAGCGGAGGACAATGAGCAGTTCTTC

V: TRBV28
J: TRBJ1-4
D: NA
size: NA
CDR3: CASSSGPTREKLFF
DNA: TGTGCCAGCAGTAGCGGACCCACTAGGGAAAAACTGTTTTTT

V: TRBV19
J: TRBJ1-5
D: TRBD1
size: NA
CDR3: CASSIDWTGYQPQHF
DNA: TGTGCCAGTAGTATAGATTGGACAGGTTATCAGCCCCAGCATTTT

V: TRBV6-2/TRBV6-3
J: TRBJ1-6
D: NA
size: NA
CDR3: CASSYVRDSPLHF
DNA: TGTGCCAGCAGTTACGTGAGGGATTCACCCCTCCACTTT

V: TRBV3-1/TRBV3-2
J: TRBJ1-3
D: NA
size: NA
CDR3: CASSQGVFGNTIYF
DNA: TGTGCCAGCAGCCAAGGGGTTTTTGGAAACACCATATATTTT

V: TRBV28
J: TRBJ2-7
D: TRBD2
size: NA
CDR3: CASTLHLGTSGTYEQYF
DNA: TGTGCCAGCACCCTACACCTTGGGACTAGCGGAACCTACGAGCAGTACTTC

V: TRBV5-1
J: TRBJ2-7
D: TRBD2
size: NA
CDR3: CASRPGLAGFDEQYF
DNA: TGCGCCAGCAGACCGGGACTAGCGGGGTTCGACGAGCAGTACTTC

V: TRBV5-1
J: TRBJ2-2
D: TRBD2
size: few
CDR3: CASSPGLAGAGTGELFF
DNA: TGCGCCAGCAGCCCGGGACTAGCGGGAGCGGGGACCGGGGAGCTGTTTTTT

V: TRBV30
J: TRBJ2-3
D: TRBD2
size: NA
CDR3: CASWTSGRKTQYF
DNA: TGTGCCTCCTGGACTAGCGGGAGAAAGACGCAGTATTTT

V: TRBV29-1
J: TRBJ1-2
D: NA
size: NA
CDR3: CSVGGVEGYTF
DNA: TGCAGCGTGGGGGGGGTGGAGGGCTACACCTTC

V: TRBV5-8
J: TRBJ2-4
D: NA
size: NA
CDR3: CASSLAGALAKNIQYF
DNA: TGTGCCAGCAGCTTGGCGGGAGCCCTAGCCAAAAACATTCAGTACTTC

V: TRBV7-9
J: TRBJ1-2
D: NA
size: NA
CDR3: CASSLAGQTPGGYTF
DNA: TGTGCCAGCAGCTTAGCGGGCCAGACGCCTGGTGGCTACACCTTC

V: TRBV3-1/TRBV3-2
J: TRBJ2-2
D: NA
size: NA
CDR3: CASSQARTNTGELFF
DNA: TGTGCCAGCAGCCAAGCGAGGACGAACACCGGGGAGCTGTTTTTT

V: TRBV7-9
J: TRBJ2-1
D: TRBD2
size: NA
CDR3: CASSKGTSGSGEQFF
DNA: TGTGCCAGCAGCAAAGGGACTAGCGGGAGTGGTGAGCAGTTCTTC